The clone carrying this T cell receptor beta chain was observed many times. Antigen specificity is unknown. This specimen comes from a study of human T cells and chemical hapten exposure. Study overall: For sensitization, 2% DPC was applied to an approximately 2 cm by approximately 2 cm patch of upper inner arm skin.

Study results and caveats: Counts of expanded TCRs (at PT1) showed a positive correlation with patch test score.

CDR3 length: 14 residues. CDR1 is LNHDA and CDR2 is SQIVND in the germline V gene (reference sequence). V shed 5 bases, J shed 3 bases, and the junction held 6 bases outside the gene matches. Separate cDNA molecules received unique molecular identifiers, which the library attached to them. TCRdb re-called the RACE reads with MiXCR, one entry per CDR3 protein. The table includes tens of thousands of distinct CDR3 sequences, 4.5% to 7.5% detected once. Sample time point: patch test 3, about 24 weeks after DPC sensitization. Indicated treatment: therapeutic diphenylcyclopropenone sensitization with weekly scalp DPC. Before extraction, the whole blood was not fractionated, and total RNA was taken from it.

The chain uses TRBV19 and TRBJ2-7; 8 bases match TRBD2. The sequences come from whole blood, collected in connection with sensitization to the hapten diphenylcyclopropenone (DPC). This clonotype originated in a man younger than 45 with alopecia areata. Some clones in this sample may be carry-over from other donors' samples. The DNA of the CDR3 is TGTGCCAGTAGTGGTGGAGCGGGAGTCTACGAGCAGTACTTC. It is translated as CASSGGAGVYEQYF.